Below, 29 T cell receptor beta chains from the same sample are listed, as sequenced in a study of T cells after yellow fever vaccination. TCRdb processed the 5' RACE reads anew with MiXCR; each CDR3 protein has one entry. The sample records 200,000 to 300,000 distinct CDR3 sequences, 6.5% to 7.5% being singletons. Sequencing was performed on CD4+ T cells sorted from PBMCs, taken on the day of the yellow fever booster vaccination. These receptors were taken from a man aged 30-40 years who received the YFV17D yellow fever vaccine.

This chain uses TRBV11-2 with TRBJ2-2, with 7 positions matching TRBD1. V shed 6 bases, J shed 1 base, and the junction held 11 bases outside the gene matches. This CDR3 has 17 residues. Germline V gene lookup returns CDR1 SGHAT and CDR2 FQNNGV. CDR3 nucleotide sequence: TGTGCCAGCAGATCACTCCGTAGGGACAGGAACACCGGGGAGCTGTTTTTT. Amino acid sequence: CASRSLRRDRNTGELFF.

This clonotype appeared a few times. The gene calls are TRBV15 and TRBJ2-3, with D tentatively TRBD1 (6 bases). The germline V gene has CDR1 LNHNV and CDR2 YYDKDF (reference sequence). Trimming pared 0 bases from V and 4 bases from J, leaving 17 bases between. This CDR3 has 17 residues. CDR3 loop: CATSRDVGRGFADTQYF. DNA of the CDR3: TGTGCCACCAGCAGAGATGTGGGCAGGGGATTTGCAGATACGCAGTATTTT.

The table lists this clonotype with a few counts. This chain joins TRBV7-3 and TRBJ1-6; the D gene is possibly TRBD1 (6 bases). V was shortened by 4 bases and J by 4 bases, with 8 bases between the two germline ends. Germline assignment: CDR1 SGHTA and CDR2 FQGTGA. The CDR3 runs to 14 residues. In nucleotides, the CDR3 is TGTGCCAGCAGCTCACAGGGATATAATTCACCCCTCCACTTT. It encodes CASSSQGYNSPLHF. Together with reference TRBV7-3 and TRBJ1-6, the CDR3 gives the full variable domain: GAGVSQTPSNKVTEKGKYVELRCDPISGHTALYWYRQSLGQGPEFLIYFQGTGAADDSGLPNDRFFAVRPEGSVSTLKIQRTERGDSAVYLCASSSQGYNSPLHFGNGTRLTVT.

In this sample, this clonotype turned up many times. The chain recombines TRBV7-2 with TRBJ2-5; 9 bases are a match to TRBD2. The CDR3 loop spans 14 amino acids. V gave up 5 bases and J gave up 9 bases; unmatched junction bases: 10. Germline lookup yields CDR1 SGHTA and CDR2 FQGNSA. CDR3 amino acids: CASSASGNSRAQYF. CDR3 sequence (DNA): TGTGCCAGCAGCGCTAGCGGGAACAGTAGGGCCCAGTACTTC.

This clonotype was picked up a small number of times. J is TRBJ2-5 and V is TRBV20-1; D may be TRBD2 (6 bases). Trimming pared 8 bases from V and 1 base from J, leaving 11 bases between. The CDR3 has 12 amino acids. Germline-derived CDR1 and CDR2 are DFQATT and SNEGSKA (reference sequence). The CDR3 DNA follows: TGCAGTTCTTTGGGACTCCAAGAGACCCAGTACTTC. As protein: CSSLGLQETQYF.

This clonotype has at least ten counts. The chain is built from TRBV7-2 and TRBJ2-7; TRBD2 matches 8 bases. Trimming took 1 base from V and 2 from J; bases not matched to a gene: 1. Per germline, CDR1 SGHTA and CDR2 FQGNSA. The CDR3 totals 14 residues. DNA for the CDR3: TGTGCCAGCAGCTTAGAAGCGGGAGCCTACGAGCAGTACTTC. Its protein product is CASSLEAGAYEQYF.

The CDR3 region has the DNA TGCAGTGCTAGCCTAGCGACCAACAATGAGCAGTTCTTC. It yields the protein CSASLATNNEQFF. The chain recombines TRBV20-1 with TRBJ2-1, with a possible D match to TRBD2 (6 bases). CDR3 size: 13 residues. Germline CDR1 DFQATT, CDR2 SNEGSKA (reference sequence). V was pared by 3 bases and J by 5 bases, with 11 bases between.

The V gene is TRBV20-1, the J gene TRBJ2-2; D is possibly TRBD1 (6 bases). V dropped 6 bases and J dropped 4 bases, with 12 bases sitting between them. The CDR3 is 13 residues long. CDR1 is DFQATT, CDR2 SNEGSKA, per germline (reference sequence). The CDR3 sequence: CSAPGATTGELFF. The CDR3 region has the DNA TGCAGTGCCCCAGGGGCCACCACCGGGGAGCTGTTTTTT.

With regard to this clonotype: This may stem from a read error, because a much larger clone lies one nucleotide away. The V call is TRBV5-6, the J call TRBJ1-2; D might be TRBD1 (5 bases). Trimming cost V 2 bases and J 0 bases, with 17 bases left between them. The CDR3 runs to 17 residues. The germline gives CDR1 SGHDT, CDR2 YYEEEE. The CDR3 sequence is CASSFGGTARTNYGYTF. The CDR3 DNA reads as TGTGCCAGCAGCTTTGGTGGGACCGCGCGTACTAACTATGGCTACACCTTC.

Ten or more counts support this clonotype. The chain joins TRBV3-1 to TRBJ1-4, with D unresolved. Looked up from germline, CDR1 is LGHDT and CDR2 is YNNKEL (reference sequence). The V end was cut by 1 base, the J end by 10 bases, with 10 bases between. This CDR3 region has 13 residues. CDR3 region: CASSQGPSVKLFF. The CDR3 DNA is TGTGCCAGCAGCCAAGGCCCCTCTGTAAAACTGTTTTTT. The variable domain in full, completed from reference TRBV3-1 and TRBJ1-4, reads DTAVSQTPKYLVTQMGNDKSIKCEQNLGHDTMYWYKQDSKKFLKIMFSYNNKELIINETVPNRFSPKSPDKAHLNLHINSLELGDSAVYFCASSQGPSVKLFFGSGTQLSVL.

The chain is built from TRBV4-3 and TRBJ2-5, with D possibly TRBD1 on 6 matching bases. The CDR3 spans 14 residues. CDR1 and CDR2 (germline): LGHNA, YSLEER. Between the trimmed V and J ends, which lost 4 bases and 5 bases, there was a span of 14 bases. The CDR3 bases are TGCGCCAGCAGCCTAACAGGGAAGCAGGAGACCCAGTACTTC. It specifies CASSLTGKQETQYF.

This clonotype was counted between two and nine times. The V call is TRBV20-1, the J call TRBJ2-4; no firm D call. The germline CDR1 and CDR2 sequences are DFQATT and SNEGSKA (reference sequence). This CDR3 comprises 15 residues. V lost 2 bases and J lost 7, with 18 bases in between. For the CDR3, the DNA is TGCAGTGCTAGAAGTGTGGGTAGGGCTCGGAACATTCAGTACTTC. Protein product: CSARSVGRARNIQYF.

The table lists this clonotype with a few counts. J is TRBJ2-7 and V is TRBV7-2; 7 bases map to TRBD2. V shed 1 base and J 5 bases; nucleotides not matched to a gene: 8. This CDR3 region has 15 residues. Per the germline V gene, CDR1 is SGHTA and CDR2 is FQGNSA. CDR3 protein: CASSLDGGSRNEQYF. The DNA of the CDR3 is TGTGCCAGCAGCTTAGACGGCGGGAGTAGGAACGAGCAGTACTTC. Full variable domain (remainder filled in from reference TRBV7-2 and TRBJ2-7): GAGVSQSPSNKVTEKGKDVELRCDPISGHTALYWYRQSLGQGLEFLIYFQGNSAPDKSGLPSDRFSAERTGGSVSTLTIQRTQQEDSAVYLCASSLDGGSRNEQYFGPGTRLTVT.

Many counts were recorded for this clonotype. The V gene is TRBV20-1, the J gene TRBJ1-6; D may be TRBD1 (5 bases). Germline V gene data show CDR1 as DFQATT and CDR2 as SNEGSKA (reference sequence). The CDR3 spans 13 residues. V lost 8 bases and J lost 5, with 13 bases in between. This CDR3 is CSTIRGDNSPLHF. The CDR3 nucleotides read TGCAGTACTATCCGGGGGGATAATTCACCCCTCCACTTT.

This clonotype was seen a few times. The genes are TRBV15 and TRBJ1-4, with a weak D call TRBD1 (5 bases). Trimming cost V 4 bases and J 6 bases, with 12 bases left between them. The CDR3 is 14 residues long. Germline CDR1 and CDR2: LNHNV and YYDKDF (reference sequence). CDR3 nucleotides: TGTGCCACCAGCAAGGACAACCTTTATGAAAAACTGTTTTTT. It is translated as CATSKDNLYEKLFF.

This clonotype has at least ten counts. The CDR3 DNA reads as TGTGCCAGCAGTTACCCCGGGACAGACAATCAGCCCCAGCATTTT. The encoded protein is CASSYPGTDNQPQHF. The chain employs TRBV6-2 or TRBV6-3 and TRBJ1-5; 7 positions match TRBD1. The trim removed 2 bases at V and 3 bases at J, leaving 4 bases unmatched. CDR3 length: 15 residues. The germline V gene encodes CDR1 MNHEY and CDR2 SVGEGT.

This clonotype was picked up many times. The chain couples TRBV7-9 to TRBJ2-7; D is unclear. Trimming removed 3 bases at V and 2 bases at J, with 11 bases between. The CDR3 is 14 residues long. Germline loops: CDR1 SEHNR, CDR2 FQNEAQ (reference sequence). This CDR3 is CASSFSDQPYEQYF. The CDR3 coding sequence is TGTGCCAGCAGCTTCTCGGACCAGCCCTACGAGCAGTACTTC.

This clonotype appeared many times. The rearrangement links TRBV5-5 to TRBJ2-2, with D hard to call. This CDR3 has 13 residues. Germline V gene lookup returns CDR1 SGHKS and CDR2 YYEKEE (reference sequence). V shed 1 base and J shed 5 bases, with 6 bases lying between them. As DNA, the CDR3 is TGTGCCAGCAGCTTGTCACAAACCGGGGAGCTGTTTTTT. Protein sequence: CASSLSQTGELFF.

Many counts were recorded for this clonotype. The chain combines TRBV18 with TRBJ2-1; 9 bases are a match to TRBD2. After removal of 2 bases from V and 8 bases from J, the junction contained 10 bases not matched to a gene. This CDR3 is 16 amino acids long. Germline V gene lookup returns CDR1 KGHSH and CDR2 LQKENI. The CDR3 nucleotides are TGTGCCAGCTCACCAGAAGCGGGAGGCAACAAGGATGAGCAGTTCTTC. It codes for CASSPEAGGNKDEQFF.

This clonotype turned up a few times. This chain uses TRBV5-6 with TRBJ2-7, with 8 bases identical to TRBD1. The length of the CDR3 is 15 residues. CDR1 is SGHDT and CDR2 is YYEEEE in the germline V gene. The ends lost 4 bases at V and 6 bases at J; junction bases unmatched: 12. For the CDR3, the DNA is TGTGCCAGCAGCAGAAGGACAGGGCAGGGAGGCGAGCAGTACTTC. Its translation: CASSRRTGQGGEQYF.

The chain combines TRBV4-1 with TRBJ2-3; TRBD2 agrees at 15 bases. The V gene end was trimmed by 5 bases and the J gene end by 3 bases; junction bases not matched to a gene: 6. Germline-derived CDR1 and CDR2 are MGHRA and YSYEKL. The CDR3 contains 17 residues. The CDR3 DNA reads TGCGCCAGCAGCGAAAGGACTAGCGGGAGGGCAACAGATACGCAGTATTTT. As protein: CASSERTSGRATDTQYF.

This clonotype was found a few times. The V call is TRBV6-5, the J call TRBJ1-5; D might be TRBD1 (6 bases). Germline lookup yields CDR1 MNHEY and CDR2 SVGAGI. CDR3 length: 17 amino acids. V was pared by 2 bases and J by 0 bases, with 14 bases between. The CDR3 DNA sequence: TGTGCCAGCAGTTACCAGGACAGCCTTTATAGCAATCAGCCCCAGCATTTT. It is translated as CASSYQDSLYSNQPQHF.

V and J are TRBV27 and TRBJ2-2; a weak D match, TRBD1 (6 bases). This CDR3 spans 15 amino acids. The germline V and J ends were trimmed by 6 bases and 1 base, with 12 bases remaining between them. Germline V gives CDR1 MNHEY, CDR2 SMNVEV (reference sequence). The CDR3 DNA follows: TGTGCCAGCAGATCCACAGGGTGGAACACCGGGGAGCTGTTTTTT. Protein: CASRSTGWNTGELFF.

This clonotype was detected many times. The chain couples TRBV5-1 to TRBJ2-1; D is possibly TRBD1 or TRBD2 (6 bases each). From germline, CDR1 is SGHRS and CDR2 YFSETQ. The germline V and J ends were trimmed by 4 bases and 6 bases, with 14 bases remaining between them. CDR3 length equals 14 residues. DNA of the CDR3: TGCGCCAGCAGCCAGAGGGGGGTCCCCAATGAGCAGTTCTTC. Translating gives CASSQRGVPNEQFF.

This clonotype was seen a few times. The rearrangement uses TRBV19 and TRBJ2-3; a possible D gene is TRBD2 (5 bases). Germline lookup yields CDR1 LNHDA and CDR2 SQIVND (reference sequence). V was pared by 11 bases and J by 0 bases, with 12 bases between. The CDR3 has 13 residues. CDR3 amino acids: CAVGETSTDTQYF. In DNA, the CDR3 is TGTGCCGTTGGGGAGACGAGCACAGATACGCAGTATTTT. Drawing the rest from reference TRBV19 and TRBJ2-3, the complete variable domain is DGGITQSPKYLFRKEGQNVTLSCEQNLNHDAMYWYRQDPGQGLRLIYYSQIVNDFQKGDIAEGYSVSREKKESFPLTVTSAQKNPTAFYLCAVGETSTDTQYFGPGTRLTVL.

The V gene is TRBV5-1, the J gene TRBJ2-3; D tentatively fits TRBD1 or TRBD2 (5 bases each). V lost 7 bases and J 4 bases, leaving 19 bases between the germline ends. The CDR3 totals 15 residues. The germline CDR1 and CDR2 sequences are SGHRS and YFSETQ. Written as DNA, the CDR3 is TGCGCCAGCGGCCTAGCAAGGGGCGGCGCAGATACGCAGTATTTT. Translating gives CASGLARGGADTQYF.

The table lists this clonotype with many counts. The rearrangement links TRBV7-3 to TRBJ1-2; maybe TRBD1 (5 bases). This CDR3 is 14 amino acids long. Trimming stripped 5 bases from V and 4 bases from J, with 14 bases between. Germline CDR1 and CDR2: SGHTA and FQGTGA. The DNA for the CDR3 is TGTGCCAGCAGCCCGACGGGACGGAGCTATGGCTACACCTTC. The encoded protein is CASSPTGRSYGYTF. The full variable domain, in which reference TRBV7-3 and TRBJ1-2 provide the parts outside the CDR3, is GAGVSQTPSNKVTEKGKYVELRCDPISGHTALYWYRQSLGQGPEFLIYFQGTGAADDSGLPNDRFFAVRPEGSVSTLKIQRTERGDSAVYLCASSPTGRSYGYTFGSGTRLTVV.

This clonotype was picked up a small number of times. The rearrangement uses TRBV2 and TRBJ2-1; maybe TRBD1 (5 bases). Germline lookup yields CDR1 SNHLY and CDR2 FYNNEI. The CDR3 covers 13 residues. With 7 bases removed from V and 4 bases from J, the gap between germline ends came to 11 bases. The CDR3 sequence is CASMVQGYNEQFF. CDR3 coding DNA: TGTGCCAGCATGGTGCAGGGATACAATGAGCAGTTCTTC.

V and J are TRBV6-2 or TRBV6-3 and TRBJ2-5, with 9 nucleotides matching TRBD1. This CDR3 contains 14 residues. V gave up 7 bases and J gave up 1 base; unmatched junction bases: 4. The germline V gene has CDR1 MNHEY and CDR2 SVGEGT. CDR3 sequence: CASKWTGVQETQYF. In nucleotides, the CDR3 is TGTGCCAGCAAATGGACAGGGGTCCAAGAGACCCAGTACTTC.